The source of this T cell receptor beta chain is a study of shared clonotypes between healthy human individuals. V lost 7 bases to trimming and J lost 5 bases, with 15 bases between them. Germline V gives CDR1 MNHEY, CDR2 SMNVEV (reference sequence). The CDR3 sequence is 13 residues long. Original processing notes: In the immunoSEQ data, sequences were junction-only and lacked quality scores, so filtering differed. Some clones are missing from TCRdb's copy, which holds only in-frame ones; the method was immunoSEQ multiplex PCR. The V and J calls and clone size were taken over from that table, and D and trimming were inferred from the DNA. This sample has roughly 2.1 million clones, with 93% found just once. Naive CD8 cells were CD45RO-negative, positively selected for CCR7, excluding terminally differentiated effector memory CD45RA+ cells.

This chain joins TRBV27 and TRBJ2-7; maybe TRBD1 (6 bases). The sequenced sample was naive CD8+ T cells from PBMCs. The sequence derives from a young man in good health. Some clones in this sample may be carry-over from other donors' samples. The CDR3 loop is CASTPRGLNEQYF. In DNA form, the CDR3 reads TGTGCCAGCACTCCCAGGGGTCTGAACGAGCAGTACTTC.